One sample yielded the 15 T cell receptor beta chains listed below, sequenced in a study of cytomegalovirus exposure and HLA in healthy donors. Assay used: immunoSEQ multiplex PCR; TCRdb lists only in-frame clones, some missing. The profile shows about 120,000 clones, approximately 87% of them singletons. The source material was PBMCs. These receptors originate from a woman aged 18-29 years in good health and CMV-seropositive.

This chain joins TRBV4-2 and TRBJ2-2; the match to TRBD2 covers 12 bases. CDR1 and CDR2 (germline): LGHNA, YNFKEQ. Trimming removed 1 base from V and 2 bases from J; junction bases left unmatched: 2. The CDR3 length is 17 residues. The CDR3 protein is CASSQGLAGANTGELFF. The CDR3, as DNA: TGTGCCAGCAGCCAAGGACTAGCGGGGGCAAACACCGGGGAGCTGTTTTTT.

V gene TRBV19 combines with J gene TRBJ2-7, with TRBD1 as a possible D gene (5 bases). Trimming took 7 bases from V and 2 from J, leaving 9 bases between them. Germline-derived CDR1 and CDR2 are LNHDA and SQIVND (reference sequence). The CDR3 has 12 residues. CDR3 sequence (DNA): TGTGCCAGTAACAGGATACCCTACGAGCAGTACTTC. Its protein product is CASNRIPYEQYF.

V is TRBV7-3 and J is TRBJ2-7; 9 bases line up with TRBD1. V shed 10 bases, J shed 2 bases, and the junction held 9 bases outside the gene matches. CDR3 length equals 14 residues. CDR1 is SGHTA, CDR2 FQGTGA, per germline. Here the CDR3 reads CATKTGGTTYEQYF. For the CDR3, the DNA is TGTGCCACTAAAACAGGGGGCACCACCTACGAGCAGTACTTC.

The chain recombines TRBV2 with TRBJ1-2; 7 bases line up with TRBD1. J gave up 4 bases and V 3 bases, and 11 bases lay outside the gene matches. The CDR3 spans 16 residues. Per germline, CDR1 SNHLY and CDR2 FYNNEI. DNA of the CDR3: TGTGCCAGCAGTGAGGACAGGACAAGCTCGGGCTATGGCTACACCTTC. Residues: CASSEDRTSSGYGYTF.

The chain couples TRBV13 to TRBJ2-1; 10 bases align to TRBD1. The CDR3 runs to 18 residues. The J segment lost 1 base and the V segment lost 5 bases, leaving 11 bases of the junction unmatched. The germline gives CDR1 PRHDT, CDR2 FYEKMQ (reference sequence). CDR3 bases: TGTGCCAGCAGCCCACCACCCGGGACAGGGGATTCCTACAATGAGCAGTTCTTC. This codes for CASSPPPGTGDSYNEQFF.

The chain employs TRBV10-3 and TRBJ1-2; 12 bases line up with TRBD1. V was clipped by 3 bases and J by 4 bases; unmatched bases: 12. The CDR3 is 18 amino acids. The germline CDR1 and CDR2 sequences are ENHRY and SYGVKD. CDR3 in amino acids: CAISDPGTGGAQGYGYTF. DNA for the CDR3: TGTGCCATCAGTGACCCCGGGACAGGGGGCGCCCAAGGCTATGGCTACACCTTC.

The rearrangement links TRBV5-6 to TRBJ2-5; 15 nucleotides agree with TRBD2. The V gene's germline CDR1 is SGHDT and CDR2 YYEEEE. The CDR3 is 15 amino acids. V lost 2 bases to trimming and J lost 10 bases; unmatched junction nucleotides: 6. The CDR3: CASSFRTSGGGVQYF. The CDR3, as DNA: TGTGCCAGCAGCTTTCGGACTAGCGGGGGGGGCGTCCAGTACTTC.

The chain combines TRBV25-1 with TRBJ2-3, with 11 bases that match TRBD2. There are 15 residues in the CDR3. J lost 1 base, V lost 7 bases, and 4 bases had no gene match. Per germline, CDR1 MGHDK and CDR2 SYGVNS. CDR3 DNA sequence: TGTGCCAGCAACCCGACTAGCGGGGGCACAGATACGCAGTATTTT. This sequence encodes CASNPTSGGTDTQYF.

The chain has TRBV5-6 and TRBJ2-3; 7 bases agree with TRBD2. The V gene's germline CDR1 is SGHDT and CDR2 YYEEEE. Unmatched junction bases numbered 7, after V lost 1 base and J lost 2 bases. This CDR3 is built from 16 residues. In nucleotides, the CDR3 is TGTGCCAGCAGCTTGCCGGGGGGAGGTCCCACAGATACGCAGTATTTT. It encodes CASSLPGGGPTDTQYF. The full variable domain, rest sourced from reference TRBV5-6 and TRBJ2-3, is DAGVTQSPTHLIKTRGQQVTLRCSPKSGHDTVSWYQQALGQGPQFIFQYYEEEERQRGNFPDRFSGHQFPNYSSELNVNALLLGDSALYLCASSLPGGGPTDTQYFGPGTRLTVL.

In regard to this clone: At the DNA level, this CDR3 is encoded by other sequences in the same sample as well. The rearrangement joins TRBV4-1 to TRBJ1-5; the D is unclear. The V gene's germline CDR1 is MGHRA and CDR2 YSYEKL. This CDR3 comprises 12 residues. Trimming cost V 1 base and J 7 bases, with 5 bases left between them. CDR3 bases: TGCGCCAGCAGCCAAGCGGGACAGCCCCAGCATTTT. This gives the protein CASSQAGQPQHF.

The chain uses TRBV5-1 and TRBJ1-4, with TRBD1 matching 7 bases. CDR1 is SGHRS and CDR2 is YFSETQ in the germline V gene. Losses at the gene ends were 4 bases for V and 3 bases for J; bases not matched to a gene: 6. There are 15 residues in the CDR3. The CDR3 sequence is CASSPYRGPNEKLFF. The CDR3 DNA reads TGCGCCAGCAGCCCCTACAGGGGACCTAATGAAAAACTGTTTTTT.

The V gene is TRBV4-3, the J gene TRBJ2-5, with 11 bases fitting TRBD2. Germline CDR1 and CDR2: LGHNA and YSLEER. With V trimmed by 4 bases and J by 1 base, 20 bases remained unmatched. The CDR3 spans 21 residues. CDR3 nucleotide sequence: TGCGCCAGCAGCCCTTACTACAGGGGGACTAGCGGCCTAAACGTCCAAGAGACCCAGTACTTC. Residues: CASSPYYRGTSGLNVQETQYF.

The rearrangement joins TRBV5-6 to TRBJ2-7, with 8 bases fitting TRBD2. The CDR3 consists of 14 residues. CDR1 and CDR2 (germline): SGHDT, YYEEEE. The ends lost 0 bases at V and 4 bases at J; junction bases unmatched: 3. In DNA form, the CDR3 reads TGTGCCAGCAGCTTGGTTGCGGGAGGATACGAGCAGTACTTC. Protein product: CASSLVAGGYEQYF.

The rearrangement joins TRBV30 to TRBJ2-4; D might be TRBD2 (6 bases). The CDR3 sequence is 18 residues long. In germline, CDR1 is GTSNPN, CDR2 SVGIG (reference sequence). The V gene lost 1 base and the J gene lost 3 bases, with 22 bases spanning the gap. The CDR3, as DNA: TGTGCCTGGAGTGATGACCGCAGGGCGTACGGGGGCAAAAACATTCAGTACTTC. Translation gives CAWSDDRRAYGGKNIQYF.

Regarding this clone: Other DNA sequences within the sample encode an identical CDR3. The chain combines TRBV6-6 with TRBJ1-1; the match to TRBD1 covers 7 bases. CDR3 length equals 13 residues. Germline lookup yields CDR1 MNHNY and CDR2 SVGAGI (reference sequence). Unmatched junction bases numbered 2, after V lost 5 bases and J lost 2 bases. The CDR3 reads CASSRQGNTEAFF. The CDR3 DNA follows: TGTGCCAGCAGTCGACAGGGAAACACTGAAGCTTTCTTT.